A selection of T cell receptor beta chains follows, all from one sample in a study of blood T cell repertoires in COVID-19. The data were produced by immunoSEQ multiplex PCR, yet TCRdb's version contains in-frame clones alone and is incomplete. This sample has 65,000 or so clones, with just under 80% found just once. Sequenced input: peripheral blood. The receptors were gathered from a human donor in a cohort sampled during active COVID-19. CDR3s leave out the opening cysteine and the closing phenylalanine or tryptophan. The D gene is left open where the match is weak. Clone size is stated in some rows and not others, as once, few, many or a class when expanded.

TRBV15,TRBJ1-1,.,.,ATSRVRETEAF
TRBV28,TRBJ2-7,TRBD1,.,ASSLPGQLSYEQY
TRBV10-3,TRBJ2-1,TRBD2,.,AISDATGTSGPPGYNEQF
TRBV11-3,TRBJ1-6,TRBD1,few,ASSWGTGAINSPLH
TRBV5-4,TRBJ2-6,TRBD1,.,ASTGGGTGGAGANVLT
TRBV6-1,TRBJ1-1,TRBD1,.,ASSEDRGDTEAF
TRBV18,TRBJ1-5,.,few,ASSPIESNQPQH
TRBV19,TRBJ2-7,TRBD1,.,ASSNLGQVGTYEQY
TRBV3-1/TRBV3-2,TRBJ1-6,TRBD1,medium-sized,ASSQGGQGNSPLH
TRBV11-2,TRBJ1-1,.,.,ASSLVPRGTEAF
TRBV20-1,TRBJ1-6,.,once,SIRGNSPLH
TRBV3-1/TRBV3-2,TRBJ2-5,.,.,ASSQGGQPTKTQY